One and the same sample provided the 16 T cell receptor beta chains below, sequenced in a study of blood T cell repertoires in COVID-19. TCRdb's copy holds only in-frame clones and misses some; the assay was immunoSEQ multiplex PCR. This repertoire shows fewer than 200,000 clones, roughly nine tenths found once; its top ten account for around 20%. The sample was peripheral blood. These receptors all come from a man aged 65 to 79 with active or convalescent COVID-19.

The gene calls are TRBV11-2 and TRBJ1-3; no reliable D call. The V end was cut by 2 bases, the J end by 1 base, with 6 bases between. Germline CDR1 and CDR2: SGHAT and FQNNGV. The length of the CDR3 is 14 residues. The chain's CDR3 is CASSLIQSGNTIYF. Written as DNA, the CDR3 is TGTGCCAGCAGCTTAATCCAGTCTGGAAACACCATATATTTT.

The rearrangement links TRBV5-6 to TRBJ1-1; D ambiguous. This CDR3 is built from 14 residues. CDR1 SGHDT and CDR2 YYEEEE come from the germline V gene. The germline V and J ends were trimmed by 0 bases and 4 bases, with 10 bases remaining between them. The CDR3 DNA sequence: TGTGCCAGCAGCTTGGATGCCGGGAGCACTGAAGCTTTCTTT. Protein product: CASSLDAGSTEAFF.

This chain connects TRBV30 to TRBJ1-2, with D maybe TRBD1 (6 bases). The germline V gene has CDR1 GTSNPN and CDR2 SVGIG (reference sequence). V was clipped by 5 bases and J by 8 bases, with 18 bases between them. CDR3 length: 13 amino acids. CDR3 residues: CAWGRGAGRGYTF. Here the CDR3 DNA reads TGTGCCTGGGGCCGGGGGGCGGGCCGGGGCTACACCTTC.

The chain joins TRBV6-5 to TRBJ1-1, with a possible D match to TRBD1 (6 bases). This CDR3 region has 15 residues. The germline V gene encodes CDR1 MNHEY and CDR2 SVGAGI. V lost 4 bases and J lost 4, with 16 bases in between. The CDR3 is CASSSHRAGVTEAFF. The CDR3, as DNA: TGTGCCAGCAGTTCCCACAGGGCGGGGGTCACTGAAGCTTTCTTT.

This clone showed up just a few times. The genes are TRBV6-1 and TRBJ2-7; D unclear. CDR3 length equals 14 residues. The germline V and J ends were trimmed by 3 bases and 0 bases, with 9 bases remaining between them. Germline V lookup: CDR1 MNHNS, CDR2 SASEGT. CDR3 amino acids: CASSDQTISYEQYF. CDR3 nucleotide sequence: TGTGCCAGCAGTGACCAGACAATCTCCTACGAGCAGTACTTC.

This clone was detected only once. The V and J genes are TRBV28 and TRBJ2-7, with a weak D call TRBD1 (5 bases). Per the germline V gene, CDR1 is MDHEN and CDR2 is SYDVKM. V dropped 3 bases and J dropped 0 bases, with 12 bases sitting between them. This CDR3 contains 15 residues. The CDR3 is CASSLGQGNSYEQYF. The CDR3 region has the DNA TGTGCCAGCAGTTTGGGGCAGGGTAACTCCTACGAGCAGTACTTC.

This chain links TRBV7-8 with TRBJ2-2; 10 bases align to TRBD1. V dropped 5 bases and J dropped 7; count of bases not matched to a gene: 10. Germline V lookup: CDR1 SGHVS, CDR2 FQNEAQ. The CDR3 consists of 16 residues. The CDR3 sequence: CASSHRQDRGVGELFF. CDR3 DNA: TGTGCCAGCAGCCATCGCCAGGACAGGGGGGTCGGGGAGCTGTTTTTT. Filled out from reference TRBV7-8 and TRBJ2-2, the complete variable domain reads GAGVSQSPRYKVAKRGQDVALRCDPISGHVSLFWYQQALGQGPEFLTYFQNEAQLDKSGLPSDRFFAERPEGSVSTLKIQRTQQEDSAVYLCASSHRQDRGVGELFFGEGSRLTVL.

The chain carries TRBV5-1 and TRBJ2-5, with D tentatively TRBD2 (6 bases). Germline CDR1 reads SGHRS; CDR2 reads YFSETQ. The CDR3 extends over 16 amino acids. V lost 4 bases and J 8 bases, leaving 24 bases between the germline ends. The CDR3 DNA reads TGCGCCAGCAGCCCCATCCCACCGGGAGATGGGGGAACCCAGTACTTC. Protein product: CASSPIPPGDGGTQYF. Combining the CDR3 with reference TRBV5-1 and TRBJ2-5 gives the whole variable domain KAGVTQTPRYLIKTRGQQVTLSCSPISGHRSVSWYQQTPGQGLQFLFEYFSETQRNKGNFPGRFSGRQFSNSRSEMNVSTLELGDSALYLCASSPIPPGDGGTQYFGPGTRLLVL.

V and J are TRBV6-2 or TRBV6-3 and TRBJ1-6, with 8 positions matching TRBD1. The V segment lost 2 bases and the J segment 8 bases; nucleotides outside the gene matches: 2. The germline gives CDR1 MNHEY, CDR2 SVGEGT. This CDR3 comprises 14 residues. The CDR3 nucleotides read TGTGCCAGCAGTTACCAGGGGGCCTATTCACCCCTCCACTTT. Translated, it gives CASSYQGAYSPLHF.

This clone came up once. The J gene is TRBJ1-5, the V gene TRBV6-5; a weak D match, TRBD1 (5 bases). V lost 2 bases, J lost 6 bases, and 11 bases lay in between. This CDR3 has 14 amino acids. Per the germline V gene, CDR1 is MNHEY and CDR2 is SVGAGI. For the CDR3, the DNA is TGTGCCAGCAGTTACCGGGGGGTAGGTCAGCCCCAGCATTTT. It is translated as CASSYRGVGQPQHF.

Turning to this clone: Mismatch with germline at one junction end may stem from a read error. This chain connects TRBV5-1 to TRBJ2-7, with D tentatively TRBD1 or TRBD2 (7 bases each). Germline loops: CDR1 SGHRS, CDR2 YFSETQ. This CDR3 contains 15 residues. CDR3 sequence reads: CARRLGGDSSYEQYF. The CDR3 nucleotides read TGCGCCCGCAGATTGGGGGGGGACAGCTCCTACGAGCAGTACTTC.

The table lists this clone with a few counts. The V and J genes are TRBV19 and TRBJ2-3, with 7 bases lining up with TRBD1. Germline V gene data show CDR1 as LNHDA and CDR2 as SQIVND (reference sequence). V trimming: 5 bases; J trimming: 1 base; junction bases outside the gene matches: 18. There are 19 residues in the CDR3. For the CDR3, the DNA is TGTGCCAGTAGTTTACATCCCCGGGACAGCCACTCTGGCACAGATACGCAGTATTTT. This codes for CASSLHPRDSHSGTDTQYF.

The rearrangement joins TRBV19 to TRBJ2-7; TRBD2 might be the D (6 bases). CDR3 length: 14 residues. The V end was cut by 5 bases, the J end by 0 bases, with 11 bases between. Germline V gives CDR1 LNHDA, CDR2 SQIVND (reference sequence). CDR3 sequence (DNA): TGTGCCAGTAGTTTCCCGGGACTCTCCTACGAGCAGTACTTC. As protein: CASSFPGLSYEQYF. The full variable domain, with the rest looked up from reference TRBV19 and TRBJ2-7, is DGGITQSPKYLFRKEGQNVTLSCEQNLNHDAMYWYRQDPGQGLRLIYYSQIVNDFQKGDIAEGYSVSREKKESFPLTVTSAQKNPTAFYLCASSFPGLSYEQYFGPGTRLTVT.

This clone was recorded only once. The rearrangement uses TRBV5-1 and TRBJ1-4, with D possibly being TRBD1 (5 bases). V lost 0 bases and J 5 bases, leaving 14 bases between the germline ends. Germline assignment: CDR1 SGHRS and CDR2 YFSETQ. This CDR3 region has 16 residues. This chain's CDR3 is CASSLGGLFPNEKLFF. In DNA form, the CDR3 reads TGCGCCAGCAGCTTGGGGGGACTCTTTCCCAATGAAAAACTGTTTTTT.

This rearrangement joins TRBV7-9 to TRBJ2-7, with 7 positions matching TRBD2. Trimming cost V 5 bases and J 1 base; bases outside gene matches: 17. Germline V gene lookup returns CDR1 SEHNR and CDR2 FQNEAQ (reference sequence). The CDR3 runs 18 residues. The CDR3 region has the DNA TGTGCCAGCAGCCCCGAAAGGGGAGGGTACCTTCGGTCCTACGAGCAGTACTTC. Protein product: CASSPERGGYLRSYEQYF.

The chain combines TRBV2 with TRBJ1-2; 7 bases are a match to TRBD1. The CDR3 extends over 14 amino acids. Germline V gene lookup returns CDR1 SNHLY and CDR2 FYNNEI. Trimming removed 2 bases from V and 2 bases from J; junction bases left unmatched: 2. CDR3 nucleotides: TGTGCCAGCAGTGAAACGGGACAGAACTATGGCTACACCTTC. Translated, it gives CASSETGQNYGYTF.